This T cell receptor beta chain was observed in a study of T cells in Graves' hyperthyroidism and ophthalmopathy. Study-level information: Initial diagnosis, before any treatment, was when peripheral blood was collected.

Regions amplified from RNA transcripts were the TCR beta CDR3 regions. Researchers ran a first-round RT-PCR on the TCR CDR3 using the HTBI primer set. MiXCR was run by TCRdb on the multiplex PCR reads, yielding one entry per CDR3 protein. Among about 600,000 distinct CDR3 sequences, 16% were seen once, and the ten largest hold roughly 3.4%. The study, taken as a whole, reports: The model predicted ophthalmopathy a median around 6 months before onset.

The V end lost 5 bases, the J end lost 3 bases, and 14 bases lay between the germline ends. This CDR3 has 15 amino acids. CDR1 MDHEN and CDR2 SYDVKM come from the germline V gene. The table lists this clonotype with many counts. Its antigen remains unidentified. Ophthalmopathy patients showed a Clinical Activity Score of at least 3, NOSPECS grade of at least 4 and duration under 3 months. The sequenced material came from blood. This clonotype originated in a woman between 40 and 50 years old with Graves' ophthalmopathy. The gene calls are TRBV28 and TRBJ1-3, with D hard to call. CDR3 sequence reads: CASSLPRGFGNTIYF. In DNA form, the CDR3 reads TGTGCCAGCAGTCTACCCCGTGGCTTTGGAAACACCATATATTTT. The variable domain in full, with the rest retrieved from reference TRBV28 and TRBJ1-3, is DVKVTQSSRYLVKRTGEKVFLECVQDMDHENMFWYRQDPGLGLRLIYFSYDVKMKEKGDIPEGYSVSREKKERFSLILESASTNQTSMYLCASSLPRGFGNTIYFGEGSWLTVV.